This entry concerns a single T cell receptor beta chain. These data are taken from a study of beta chain features in type 1 diabetes. At the level of the study: Patient and healthy donor groups were alike in age, gender and cell yields.

What was sequenced were expressed TCRB transcripts, since all of the isolated RNA had been reverse transcribed. The assay was immunoSEQ multiplex PCR, and TCRdb's table has in-frame clones only and misses some. The table records 130,000 to 150,000 clones, 48% of them present only once. This CDR3 comprises 18 residues. The J segment lost 3 bases and the V segment lost 0 bases, leaving 9 bases of the junction unmatched. Germline V gene sequence: CDR1 SGDLS, CDR2 YYNGEE. Sorting of CD4+ naive, central memory, regulatory and stem cell-like memory cells was performed via CD45RO/CCR7/CD25/CD127/CD95/CD27. The sequencing sample was made of Tregs from blood. The source of this sequence is a man between 18 and 29 years old in good health. V is TRBV9 and J is TRBJ2-1, with 10 bases matching TRBD1. CDR3 sequence reads: CASSVAGQGVRGYNEQFF. The CDR3 DNA reads TGTGCCAGCAGCGTAGCTGGACAGGGGGTCAGAGGCTACAATGAGCAGTTCTTC.